This T cell receptor (beta chain) was sequenced during a study of blood T cell repertoires in COVID-19. Study-level information: Sites in the United States, Italy and Spain provided acute and convalescent COVID-19 samples. Sources were T cells, B-cell-depleted T cells, or PBMCs; the material itself was cDNA or gDNA.

The assay was immunoSEQ multiplex PCR, and TCRdb's table has in-frame clones only and misses some. Of about 75,000 clones detected, 90% appear once; the ten largest clones hold 2% to 3%. The CDR3 is 15 amino acids. The V gene end was trimmed by 6 bases and the J gene end by 5 bases; junction bases not matched to a gene: 10. Germline V gene data show CDR1 as MRHNA and CDR2 as SNTAGT. The chain joins TRBV6-4 to TRBJ2-3, with 8 nucleotides matching TRBD2. The specimen was peripheral blood. This TCR derives from a human donor in a cohort sampled during active COVID-19. The CDR3 sequence: CASRRWLAGLDTQYF. The CDR3 DNA reads TGTGCCAGCAGGCGGTGGCTAGCGGGCCTAGATACGCAGTATTTT.